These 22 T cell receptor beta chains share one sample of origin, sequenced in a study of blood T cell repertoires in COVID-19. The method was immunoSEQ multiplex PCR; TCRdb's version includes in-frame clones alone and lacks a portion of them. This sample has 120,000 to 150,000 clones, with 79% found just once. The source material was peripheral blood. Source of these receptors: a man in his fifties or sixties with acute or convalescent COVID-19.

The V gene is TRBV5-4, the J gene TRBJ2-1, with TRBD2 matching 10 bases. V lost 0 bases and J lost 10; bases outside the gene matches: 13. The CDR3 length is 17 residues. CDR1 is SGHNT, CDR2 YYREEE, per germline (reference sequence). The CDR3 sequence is CASSLGAASGGLGEQFF. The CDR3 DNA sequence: TGTGCCAGCAGCTTGGGGGCGGCTAGCGGGGGCCTCGGGGAGCAGTTCTTC.

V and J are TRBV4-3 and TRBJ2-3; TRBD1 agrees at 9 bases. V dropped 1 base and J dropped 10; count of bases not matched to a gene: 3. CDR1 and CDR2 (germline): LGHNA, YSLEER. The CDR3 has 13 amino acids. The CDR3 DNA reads TGCGCCAGCAGCCAAGGGGACAGGGTAGCGCAGTATTTT. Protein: CASSQGDRVAQYF.

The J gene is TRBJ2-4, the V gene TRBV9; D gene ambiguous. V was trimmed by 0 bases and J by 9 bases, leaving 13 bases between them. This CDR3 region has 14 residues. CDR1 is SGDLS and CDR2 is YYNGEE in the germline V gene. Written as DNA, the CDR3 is TGTGCCAGCAGCGTAGTTGCGGAATCGGGCATTCAGTACTTC. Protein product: CASSVVAESGIQYF.

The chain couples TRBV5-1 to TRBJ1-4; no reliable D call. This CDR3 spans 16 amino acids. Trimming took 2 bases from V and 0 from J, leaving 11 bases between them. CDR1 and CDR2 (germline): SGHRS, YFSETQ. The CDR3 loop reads CASSFSGLATNEKLFF. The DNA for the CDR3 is TGCGCCAGCAGCTTTTCAGGACTTGCAACTAATGAAAAACTGTTTTTT.

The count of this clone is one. CDR3 protein: CASSRGGGGVEQYF. CDR3 nucleotides: TGTGCCAGCAGCCGCGGCGGAGGGGGCGTCGAGCAGTACTTC. The chain joins TRBV11-2 to TRBJ2-7; weak D call: TRBD1 (7 bases). The ends were cut back, 5 bases at V and 6 bases at J, with 17 bases in the middle. Germline values: CDR1 SGHAT, CDR2 FQNNGV. This CDR3 comprises 14 residues.

CDR3 protein: CASSQGPGEQFF. CDR3 DNA sequence: TGTGCCAGCAGCCAAGGACCCGGGGAGCAGTTCTTC. The chain recombines TRBV3-1 (or the pseudogene TRBV3-2) with TRBJ2-1; D remains ambiguous. Trimming pared 1 base from V and 10 bases from J, leaving 8 bases between. CDR1 and CDR2 (germline): LGHDT, YNNKEL (reference sequence). The CDR3 runs 12 residues.

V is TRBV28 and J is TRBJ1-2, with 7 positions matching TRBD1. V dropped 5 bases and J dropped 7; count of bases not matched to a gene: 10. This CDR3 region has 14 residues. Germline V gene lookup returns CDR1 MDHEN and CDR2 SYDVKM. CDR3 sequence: CASSPGTAVAGYTF. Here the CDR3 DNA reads TGTGCCAGCAGTCCTGGGACAGCGGTTGCTGGCTACACCTTC.

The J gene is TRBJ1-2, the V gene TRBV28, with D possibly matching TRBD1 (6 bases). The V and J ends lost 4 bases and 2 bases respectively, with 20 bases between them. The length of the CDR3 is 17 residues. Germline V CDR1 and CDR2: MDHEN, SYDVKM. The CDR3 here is CASSSPGGRSPNYGYTF. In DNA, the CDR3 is TGTGCCAGCAGTTCCCCCGGGGGGCGATCCCCCAACTATGGCTACACCTTC.

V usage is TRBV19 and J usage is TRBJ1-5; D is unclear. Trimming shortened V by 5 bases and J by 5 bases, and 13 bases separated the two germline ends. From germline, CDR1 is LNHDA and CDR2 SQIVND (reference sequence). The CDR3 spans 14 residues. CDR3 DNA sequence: TGTGCCAGTAGTCAATACCGGGATTATCAGCCCCAGCATTTT. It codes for CASSQYRDYQPQHF.

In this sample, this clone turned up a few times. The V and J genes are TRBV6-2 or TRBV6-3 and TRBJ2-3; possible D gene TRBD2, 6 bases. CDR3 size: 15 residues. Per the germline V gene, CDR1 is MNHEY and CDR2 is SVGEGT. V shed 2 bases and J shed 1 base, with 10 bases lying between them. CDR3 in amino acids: CASSYAGYGTDTQYF. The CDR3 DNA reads TGTGCCAGCAGTTACGCGGGGTACGGCACAGATACGCAGTATTTT.

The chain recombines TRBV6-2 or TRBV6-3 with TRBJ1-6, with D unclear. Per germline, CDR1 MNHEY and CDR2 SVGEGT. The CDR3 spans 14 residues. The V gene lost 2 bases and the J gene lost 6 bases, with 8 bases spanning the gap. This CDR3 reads CASSYGGSNSPLHF. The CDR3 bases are TGTGCCAGCAGTTACGGAGGCAGTAATTCACCCCTCCACTTT.

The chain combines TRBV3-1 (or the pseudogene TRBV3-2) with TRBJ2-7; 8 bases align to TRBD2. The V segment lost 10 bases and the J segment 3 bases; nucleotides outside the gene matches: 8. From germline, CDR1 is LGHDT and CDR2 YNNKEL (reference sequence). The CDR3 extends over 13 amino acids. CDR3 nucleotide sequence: TGTGCCATCTCTCGGGGGGGCGGCTACGAGCAGTACTTC. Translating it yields CAISRGGGYEQYF.

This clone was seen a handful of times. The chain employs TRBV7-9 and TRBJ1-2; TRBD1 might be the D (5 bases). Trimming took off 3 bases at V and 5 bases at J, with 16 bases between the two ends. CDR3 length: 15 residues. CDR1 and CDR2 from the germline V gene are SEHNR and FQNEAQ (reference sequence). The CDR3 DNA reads TGTGCCAGCAGCTTCGAAAGCGGGACCCGGTATGGCTACACCTTC. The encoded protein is CASSFESGTRYGYTF.

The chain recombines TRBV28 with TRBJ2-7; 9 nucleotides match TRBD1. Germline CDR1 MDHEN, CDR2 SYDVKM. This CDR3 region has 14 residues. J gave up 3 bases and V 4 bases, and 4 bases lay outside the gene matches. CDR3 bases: TGTGCCAGCAGTTCGGGACAGGGTCTCTACGAGCAGTACTTC. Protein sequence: CASSSGQGLYEQYF.

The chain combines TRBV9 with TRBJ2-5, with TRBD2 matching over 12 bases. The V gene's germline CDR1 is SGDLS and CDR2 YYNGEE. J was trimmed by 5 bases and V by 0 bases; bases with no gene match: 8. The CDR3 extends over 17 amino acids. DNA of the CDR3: TGTGCCAGCAGCGTAGGATGGCTAGCGGGAGGGCCGGAGACCCAGTACTTC. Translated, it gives CASSVGWLAGGPETQYF.

The CDR3: CASSLGGLSSTDTQYF. The CDR3 bases are TGCGCCAGCAGCTTAGGAGGACTATCCAGCACAGATACGCAGTATTTT. The chain has TRBV5-1 and TRBJ2-3, with a weak D call TRBD2 (6 bases). CDR1 and CDR2 from the germline V gene are SGHRS and YFSETQ. V was shortened by 2 bases and J by 0 bases, with 13 bases between the two germline ends. The CDR3 is made up of 16 amino acids. The entire variable domain, with the rest obtained from reference TRBV5-1 and TRBJ2-3, is as follows: KAGVTQTPRYLIKTRGQQVTLSCSPISGHRSVSWYQQTPGQGLQFLFEYFSETQRNKGNFPGRFSGRQFSNSRSEMNVSTLELGDSALYLCASSLGGLSSTDTQYFGPGTRLTVL.

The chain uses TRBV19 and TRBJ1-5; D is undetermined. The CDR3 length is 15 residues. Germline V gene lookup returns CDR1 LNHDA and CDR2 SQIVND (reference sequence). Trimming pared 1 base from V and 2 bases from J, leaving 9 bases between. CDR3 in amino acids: CASSIAGVRNQPQHF. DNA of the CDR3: TGTGCCAGTAGTATAGCCGGGGTACGCAATCAGCCCCAGCATTTT. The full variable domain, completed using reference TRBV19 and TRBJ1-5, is DGGITQSPKYLFRKEGQNVTLSCEQNLNHDAMYWYRQDPGQGLRLIYYSQIVNDFQKGDIAEGYSVSREKKESFPLTVTSAQKNPTAFYLCASSIAGVRNQPQHFGDGTRLSIL.

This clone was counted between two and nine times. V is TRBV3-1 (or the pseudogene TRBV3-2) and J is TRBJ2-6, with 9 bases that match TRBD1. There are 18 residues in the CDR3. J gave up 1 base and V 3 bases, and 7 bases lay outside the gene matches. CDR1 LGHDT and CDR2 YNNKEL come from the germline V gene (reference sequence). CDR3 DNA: TGTGCCAGCAGCCAGGGACAGGGATTTTTGTCTGGGGCCAACGTCCTGACTTTC. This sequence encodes CASSQGQGFLSGANVLTF.

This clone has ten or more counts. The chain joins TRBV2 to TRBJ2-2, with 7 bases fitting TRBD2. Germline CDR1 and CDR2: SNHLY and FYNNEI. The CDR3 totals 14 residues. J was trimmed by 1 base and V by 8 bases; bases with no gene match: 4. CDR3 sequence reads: CASLAVLNTGELFF. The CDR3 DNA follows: TGTGCCAGCCTAGCGGTCCTGAACACCGGGGAGCTGTTTTTT. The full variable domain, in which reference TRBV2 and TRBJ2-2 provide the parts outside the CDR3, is EPEVTQTPSHQVTQMGQEVILRCVPISNHLYFYWYRQILGQKVEFLVSFYNNEISEKSEIFDDQFSVERPDGSNFTLKIRSTKLEDSAMYFCASLAVLNTGELFFGEGSRLTVL.

CDR3: CASSYLAIDEQFF. CDR3 nucleotides: TGTGCCAGCAGTTACCTAGCGATCGATGAGCAGTTCTTC. V and J are TRBV6-2 or TRBV6-3 and TRBJ2-1, with TRBD2 as a possible D gene (6 bases). Germline CDR1 reads MNHEY; CDR2 reads SVGEGT. This CDR3 is 13 amino acids long. The ends were cut back, 2 bases at V and 8 bases at J, with 10 bases in the middle.

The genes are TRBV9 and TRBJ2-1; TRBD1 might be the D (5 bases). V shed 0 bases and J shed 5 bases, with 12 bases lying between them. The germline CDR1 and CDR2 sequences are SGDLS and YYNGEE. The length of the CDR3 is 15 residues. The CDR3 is CASSVEGLDDNEQFF. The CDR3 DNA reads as TGTGCCAGCAGCGTAGAGGGGCTAGATGACAATGAGCAGTTCTTC.

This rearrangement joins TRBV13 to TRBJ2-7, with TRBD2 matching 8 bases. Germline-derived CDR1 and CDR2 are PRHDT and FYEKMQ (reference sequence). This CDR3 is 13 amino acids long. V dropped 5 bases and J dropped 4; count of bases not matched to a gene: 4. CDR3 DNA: TGTGCCAGCAGCCCCACGGGGGGGTACGAGCAGTACTTC. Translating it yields CASSPTGGYEQYF.